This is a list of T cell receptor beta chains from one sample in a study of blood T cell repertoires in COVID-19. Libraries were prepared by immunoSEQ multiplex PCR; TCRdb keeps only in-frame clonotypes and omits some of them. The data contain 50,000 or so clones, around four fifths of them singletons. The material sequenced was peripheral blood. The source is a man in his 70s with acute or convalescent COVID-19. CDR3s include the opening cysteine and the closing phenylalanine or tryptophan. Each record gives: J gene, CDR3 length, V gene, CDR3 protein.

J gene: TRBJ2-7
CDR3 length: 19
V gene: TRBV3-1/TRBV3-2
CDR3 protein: CASSQKLGLAGGPSSEQYF

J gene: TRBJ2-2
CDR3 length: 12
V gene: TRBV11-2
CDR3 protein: CASSLLAGELFF

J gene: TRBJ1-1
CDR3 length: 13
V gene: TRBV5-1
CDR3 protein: CASSLGGPTEAFF

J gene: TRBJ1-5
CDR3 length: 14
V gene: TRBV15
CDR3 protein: CATSRSGQGEPQHF

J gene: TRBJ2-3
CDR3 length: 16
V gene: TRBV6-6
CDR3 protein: CASSYWTSGGADTQYF

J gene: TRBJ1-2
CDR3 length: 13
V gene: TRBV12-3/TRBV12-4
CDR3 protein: CASSLAGQLTYTF

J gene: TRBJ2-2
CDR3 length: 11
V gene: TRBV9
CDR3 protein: CASSGAGELFF

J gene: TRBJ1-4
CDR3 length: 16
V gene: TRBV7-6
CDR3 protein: CASSQGAGDRNEKLFF

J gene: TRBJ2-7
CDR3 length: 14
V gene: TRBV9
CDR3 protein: CASSADRGRREQYF

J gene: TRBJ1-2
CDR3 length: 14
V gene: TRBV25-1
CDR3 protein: CASSEFGQHYGYTF

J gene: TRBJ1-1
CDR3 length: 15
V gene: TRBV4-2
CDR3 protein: CASSQSETGGSEAFF

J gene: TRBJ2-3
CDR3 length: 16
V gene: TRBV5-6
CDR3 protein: CASSLATIFVGDTQYF

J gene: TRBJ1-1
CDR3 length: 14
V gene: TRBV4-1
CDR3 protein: CASSFREGDTEAFF

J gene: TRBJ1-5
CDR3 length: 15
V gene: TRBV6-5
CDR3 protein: CASSQGPNSNQPQHF

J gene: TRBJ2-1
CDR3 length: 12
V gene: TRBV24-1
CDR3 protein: CATSDPQYEQFF

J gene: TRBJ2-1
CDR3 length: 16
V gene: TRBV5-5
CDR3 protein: CASSTTLAGSRAEQFF

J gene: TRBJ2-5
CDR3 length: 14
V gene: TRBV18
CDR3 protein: CASSPPNKRETQYF

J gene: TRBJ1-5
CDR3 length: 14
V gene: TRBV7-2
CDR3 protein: CASSPIGTNQPQHF

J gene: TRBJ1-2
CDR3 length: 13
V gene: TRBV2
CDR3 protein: CASSRTGADGYTF

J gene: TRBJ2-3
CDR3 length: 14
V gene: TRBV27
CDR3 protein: CASSRGLTTDTQYF

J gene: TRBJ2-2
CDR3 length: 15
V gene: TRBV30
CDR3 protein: CAWSKSGGAPGELFF

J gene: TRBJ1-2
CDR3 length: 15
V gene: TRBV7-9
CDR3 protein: CASSPRGAQGYGYTF

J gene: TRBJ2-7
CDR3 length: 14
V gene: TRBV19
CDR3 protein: CASSPKGAGPEQYF

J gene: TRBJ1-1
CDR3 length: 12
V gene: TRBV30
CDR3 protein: CAWSEGITEAFF

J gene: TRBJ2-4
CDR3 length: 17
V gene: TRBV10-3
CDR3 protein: CAISDPTGPGDKNIQYF

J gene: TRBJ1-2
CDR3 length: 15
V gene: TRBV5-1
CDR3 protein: CASSLRLGARNGYTF

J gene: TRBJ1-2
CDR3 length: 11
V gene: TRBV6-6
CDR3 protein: CASRTSYGYTF

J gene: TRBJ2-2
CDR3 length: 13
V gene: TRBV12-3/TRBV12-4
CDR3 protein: CASKGRRAGELFF

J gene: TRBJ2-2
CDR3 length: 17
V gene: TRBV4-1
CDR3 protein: CASSQETKGRKTGELFF

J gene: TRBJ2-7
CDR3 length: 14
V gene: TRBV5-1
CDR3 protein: CASSPTTGGNEQYF

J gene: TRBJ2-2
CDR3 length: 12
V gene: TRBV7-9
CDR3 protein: CASSSGFGELFF

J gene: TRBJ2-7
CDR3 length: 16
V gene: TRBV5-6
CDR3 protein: CASSPSGRDRPYEQYF

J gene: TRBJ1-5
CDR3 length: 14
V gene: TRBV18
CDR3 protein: CASSPRVSNQPQHF

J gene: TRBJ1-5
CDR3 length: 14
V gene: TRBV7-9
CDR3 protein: CASSLGQSNQPQHF